This T cell receptor beta chain was captured in a study of regulatory T cells in long-lasting Graves disease. Time point defined: newly diagnosed GD, antithyroid drugs for less than 3 months. Generation of the TCR library employed RNA extracted from PBMCs. Study-level points and caveats: It was peripheral blood alone, not thyroid tissue, that was studied. Patients whose Graves' disease persisted exhibited lower TCR diversity than those newly diagnosed. Persistent disease showed a preference for TRBV28, TRBJ1-2 and TRBJ2-5.

The TCR beta library used iRepertoire HTBI primers with Arm-PCR amplification of CDR3. In the source study's methods: Identified across the samples were around 62 TRBV segments and around 14 TRBJ segments. Via MiXCR, TCRdb re-called the multiplex PCR reads, giving one row per CDR3 protein. These V and J calls are TCRdb output, not the study's own analysis. The sample records about 220,000 distinct CDR3 sequences, 15% to 20% being singletons. Germline V gene data show CDR1 as SGHTA and CDR2 as FQGTGA. The CDR3 has 21 amino acids. J lost 2 bases, V lost 4 bases, and 21 bases had no gene match. To note about this clonotype: As yet, its antigen is unknown.

The chain has TRBV7-3 and TRBJ2-2; TRBD1 matches at 8 bases. The clonotype comes from a female donor with Graves disease. The material was peripheral blood mononuclear cells (PBMCs), obtained at new diagnosis, from a patient treated with antithyroid drugs. For the CDR3, the DNA is TGTGCCAGCAGCTCCTATCGAGGGGCAGGGGGCAATCGATTTAACACCGGGGAGCTGTTTTTT. Amino acids: CASSSYRGAGGNRFNTGELFF.